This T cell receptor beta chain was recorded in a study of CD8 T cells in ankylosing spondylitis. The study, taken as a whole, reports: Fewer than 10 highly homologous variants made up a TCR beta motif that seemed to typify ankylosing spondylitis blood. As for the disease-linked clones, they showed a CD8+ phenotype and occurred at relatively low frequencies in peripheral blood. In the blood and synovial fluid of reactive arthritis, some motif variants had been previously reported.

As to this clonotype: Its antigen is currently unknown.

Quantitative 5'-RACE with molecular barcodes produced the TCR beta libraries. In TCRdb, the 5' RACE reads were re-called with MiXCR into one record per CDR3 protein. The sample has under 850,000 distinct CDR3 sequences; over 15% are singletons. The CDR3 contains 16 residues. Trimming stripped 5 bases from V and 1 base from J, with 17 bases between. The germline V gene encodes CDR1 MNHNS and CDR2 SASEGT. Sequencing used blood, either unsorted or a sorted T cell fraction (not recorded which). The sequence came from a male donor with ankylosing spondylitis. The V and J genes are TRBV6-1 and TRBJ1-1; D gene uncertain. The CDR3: CASSPPAARRNTEAFF. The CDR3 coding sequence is TGTGCCAGCAGTCCACCAGCGGCCAGGAGGAACACTGAAGCTTTCTTT.